The 29 T cell receptor beta chains listed next were all sequenced from one sample in a study of identical twins (dated by TCRdb to 2015 to 2016). Libraries were constructed by 5' RACE. Sequencing relied on an Illumina HiSeq 2000. The public reads were run again by TCRdb, first through fastp at Q25 and then through MiXCR, and only productive beta chains were kept. Rows with one shared CDR3 protein collapse into an entry with the most common genes and DNA. Across this sample there are 600,000 to 700,000 distinct CDR3 sequences, with approximately 22% seen only once. Roughly 4.3% of the sample goes to the ten largest clones. These data were likewise used in another study, on T cells expressing NK-cell markers.

The sequencing sample was made of PBMCs. These receptors all stem from a woman between 18 and 30 years old in good health.

This clonotype has more than one count but fewer than ten. V usage is TRBV5-5 and J usage is TRBJ2-5; 9 positions match TRBD2. V lost 1 base, J lost 5 bases, and 12 bases stayed unmatched. The CDR3 is 17 amino acids. Germline lookup yields CDR1 SGHKS and CDR2 YYEKEE (reference sequence). The CDR3 region has the DNA TGTGCCAGCAGCTTGCATTCTAGCGGGGAGGGGGGGGAGACCCAGTACTTC. Its protein is CASSLHSSGEGGETQYF.

This chain uses TRBV2 with TRBJ2-7, with 10 bases aligning to TRBD2. Germline loops: CDR1 SNHLY, CDR2 FYNNEI. The ends lost 2 bases at V and 12 bases at J; junction bases unmatched: 7. This CDR3 region has 13 residues. CDR3 in DNA: TGTGCCAGCAGTGAAATTACTAGCGGGGATCGGTACTTC. It specifies CASSEITSGDRYF.

Ten or more counts support this clonotype. V gene TRBV10-3 combines with J gene TRBJ1-2, with D possibly matching TRBD1 (6 bases). The CDR3 runs to 12 residues. Trimming took 4 bases from V and 9 from J, leaving 12 bases between them. The germline gives CDR1 ENHRY, CDR2 SYGVKD. The chain's CDR3 is CAISGTGLRYTF. CDR3 coding DNA: TGTGCCATCAGTGGAACAGGGCTTCGCTACACCTTC.

This clonotype was counted a few times. The V gene is TRBV5-1, the J gene TRBJ2-5; 7 bases agree with TRBD2. This CDR3 region has 16 residues. The germline CDR1 and CDR2 sequences are SGHRS and YFSETQ. V trimming: 6 bases; J trimming: 2 bases; junction bases outside the gene matches: 13. CDR3 sequence: CASTTTSAGLQETQYF. The CDR3 nucleotides read TGCGCCAGCACAACAACTAGCGCGGGTCTTCAAGAGACCCAGTACTTC. The full variable domain, in which reference TRBV5-1 and TRBJ2-5 provide the parts outside the CDR3, is KAGVTQTPRYLIKTRGQQVTLSCSPISGHRSVSWYQQTPGQGLQFLFEYFSETQRNKGNFPGRFSGRQFSNSRSEMNVSTLELGDSALYLCASTTTSAGLQETQYFGPGTRLLVL.

The genes are TRBV7-3 and TRBJ2-3; D is possibly TRBD2 (6 bases). Germline loops: CDR1 SGHTA, CDR2 FQGTGA. V lost 2 bases and J 1 base, leaving 13 bases between the germline ends. The CDR3 contains 16 residues. CDR3 amino acids: CASSLVPASGTDTQYF. CDR3 nucleotide sequence: TGTGCCAGCAGCTTAGTTCCCGCTAGCGGCACAGATACGCAGTATTTT.

In its sample, this clonotype was seen a few times. The chain combines TRBV20-1 with TRBJ2-1; tentative D call: TRBD2 (6 bases). Germline lookup yields CDR1 DFQATT and CDR2 SNEGSKA (reference sequence). This CDR3 region has 13 residues. V lost 0 bases and J lost 10, with 13 bases in between. CDR3 in amino acids: CSARDLRGDEQFF. For the CDR3, the DNA is TGCAGTGCTAGAGATCTACGCGGGGACGAGCAGTTCTTC.

The genes are TRBV7-9 and TRBJ2-7, with 8 bases identical to TRBD2. Germline loops: CDR1 SEHNR, CDR2 FQNEAQ (reference sequence). This CDR3 has 14 amino acids. The V gene end was trimmed by 5 bases and the J gene end by 9 bases; junction bases not matched to a gene: 12. DNA of the CDR3: TGTGCCAGCAGCACCGGGACTAGGGTAATATGGCAGTACTTC. This gives the protein CASSTGTRVIWQYF.

This clonotype was counted ten times or more. The genes are TRBV20-1 and TRBJ2-7; 13 bases match TRBD2. The V gene's germline CDR1 is DFQATT and CDR2 SNEGSKA (reference sequence). This CDR3 comprises 14 residues. J lost 7 bases, V lost 0 bases, and 3 bases had no gene match. CDR3 sequence: CSARDPGLAGEQYF. The CDR3 DNA reads TGCAGTGCTAGAGATCCGGGACTAGCGGGGGAGCAGTACTTC.

This sequence joins TRBV5-6 and TRBJ2-1; 13 bases fit TRBD2. The CDR3 runs to 16 residues. The junction had 8 bases not matched to a gene; V was cut back by 2 bases and J by 9 bases. Germline V gene sequence: CDR1 SGHDT, CDR2 YYEEEE. The CDR3 region is CASSLMGLAGLSEQFF. In DNA form, the CDR3 reads TGTGCCAGCAGCTTAATGGGACTAGCGGGATTGAGTGAGCAGTTCTTC.

This sequence joins TRBV2 and TRBJ2-3, with TRBD2 identical over 7 bases. V dropped 3 bases and J dropped 11; count of bases not matched to a gene: 14. The germline V gene has CDR1 SNHLY and CDR2 FYNNEI. There are 15 residues in the CDR3. CDR3 in amino acids: CASSDSPQVAGRQYF. CDR3 in DNA: TGTGCCAGCAGTGACTCCCCTCAGGTAGCGGGTAGGCAGTATTTT.

This chain connects TRBV5-5 to TRBJ2-7, with D perhaps matching TRBD1 (6 bases). Trimming pared 3 bases from V and 0 bases from J, leaving 13 bases between. CDR1 is SGHKS and CDR2 is YYEKEE in the germline V gene (reference sequence). This CDR3 contains 15 residues. The CDR3 protein is CASSSDRLSSYEQYF. CDR3 in DNA: TGTGCCAGCAGCTCTGACAGGCTAAGCTCCTACGAGCAGTACTTC. The entire variable domain, with the rest obtained from reference TRBV5-5 and TRBJ2-7, is as follows: DAGVTQSPTHLIKTRGQQVTLRCSPISGHKSVSWYQQVLGQGPQFIFQYYEKEERGRGNFPDRFSARQFPNYSSELNVNALLLGDSALYLCASSSDRLSSYEQYFGPGTRLTVT.

This clonotype was detected a few times. V gene TRBV5-1 combines with J gene TRBJ1-2; the D is unclear. The V end was cut by 4 bases, the J end by 8 bases, with 12 bases between. The CDR3 contains 12 residues. CDR1 is SGHRS and CDR2 is YFSETQ in the germline V gene. CDR3 loop: CASSPPDEGYTF. In DNA, the CDR3 is TGCGCCAGCAGCCCCCCGGATGAGGGCTACACCTTC.

The chain uses TRBV29-1 and TRBJ1-1, with 8 bases identical to TRBD1. With V trimmed by 7 bases and J by 5 bases, 6 bases remained unmatched. The CDR3 is 12 residues long. Per germline, CDR1 SQVTM and CDR2 ANQGSEA. CDR3 in amino acids: CSGRTGSTEAFF. The DNA for the CDR3 is TGCAGCGGGAGGACAGGGTCTACTGAAGCTTTCTTT.

J is TRBJ2-7 and V is TRBV5-8; D is undetermined. Between the trimmed V and J ends, which lost 0 bases and 4 bases, there was a span of 11 bases. The germline gives CDR1 SGHTS, CDR2 YDEGEE. The length of the CDR3 is 14 residues. DNA of the CDR3: TGTGCCAGCAGCTTGGGGGCCACTCTGTACGAGCAGTACTTC. It yields the protein CASSLGATLYEQYF.

This clonotype appeared a few times. The chain employs TRBV10-3 and TRBJ2-3; 11 bases agree with TRBD2. This CDR3 contains 16 residues. CDR1 and CDR2 (germline): ENHRY, SYGVKD. V lost 3 bases, J lost 4 bases, and 6 bases stayed unmatched. CDR3 DNA sequence: TGTGCCATCAGTGATGTAGCGGGGGGGACCGCAGATACGCAGTATTTT. Residues: CAISDVAGGTADTQYF.

This chain connects TRBV7-9 to TRBJ2-3, with 8 nucleotides matching TRBD1. CDR3 length: 15 amino acids. Germline CDR1 reads SEHNR; CDR2 reads FQNEAQ (reference sequence). Trimming removed 3 bases from V and 4 bases from J; junction bases left unmatched: 6. The CDR3 protein is CASSFGAGGPDTQYF. DNA for the CDR3: TGTGCCAGCAGCTTTGGTGCAGGGGGCCCAGATACGCAGTATTTT.

This clonotype was counted only a few times. V and J are TRBV12-3 or TRBV12-4 and TRBJ2-3; 8 bases are shared with TRBD2. V was clipped by 5 bases and J by 8 bases; unmatched bases: 15. The CDR3 totals 16 residues. CDR3 residues: CASSPGGRRLKGTQYF. Here the CDR3 DNA reads TGTGCCAGCAGTCCGGGGGGGCGGCGGCTGAAAGGTACGCAGTATTTT.

The chain recombines TRBV29-1 with TRBJ2-5; 7 nucleotides align to TRBD1. CDR3 size: 13 residues. Germline assignment: CDR1 SQVTM and CDR2 ANQGSEA. With 4 bases clipped from V and 4 bases from J, the junction kept 6 bases outside the gene matches. CDR3 nucleotides: TGCAGCGTTGGAAGAGGGGGCCCAGAGACCCAGTACTTC. This gives the protein CSVGRGGPETQYF.

This clonotype was counted ten times or more. The chain recombines TRBV29-1 with TRBJ2-1; perhaps TRBD2 as D (6 bases). Germline CDR1 reads SQVTM; CDR2 reads ANQGSEA. CDR3 length: 12 amino acids. Trimming shortened V by 4 bases and J by 10 bases, and 14 bases separated the two germline ends. CDR3 amino acids: CSVVGSPLEQFF. CDR3 sequence (DNA): TGCAGCGTTGTCGGGAGTCCCTTGGAGCAGTTCTTC.

This clonotype was detected many times. The rearrangement joins TRBV5-1 to TRBJ2-3; 12 nucleotides line up with TRBD2. The CDR3 spans 18 residues. J gave up 3 bases and V 1 base, and 9 bases lay outside the gene matches. The V gene's germline CDR1 is SGHRS and CDR2 YFSETQ. The CDR3 coding sequence is TGCGCCAGCAGCTTGACGGCACTAGCGGGAGGAGTTACAGATACGCAGTATTTT. The encoded protein is CASSLTALAGGVTDTQYF.

This sequence joins TRBV30 and TRBJ2-7; the D is unclear. The CDR3 is 12 residues long. The germline V and J ends were trimmed by 2 bases and 2 bases, with 7 bases remaining between them. Germline V gives CDR1 GTSNPN, CDR2 SVGIG (reference sequence). DNA of the CDR3: TGTGCCTGGAGTAATCTGCCCTACGAGCAGTACTTC. Protein product: CAWSNLPYEQYF. Filled out from reference TRBV30 and TRBJ2-7, the complete variable domain reads SQTIHQWPATLVQPVGSPLSLECTVEGTSNPNLYWYRQAAGRGLQLLFYSVGIGQISSEVPQNLSASRPQDRQFILSSKKLLLSDSGFYLCAWSNLPYEQYFGPGTRLTVT.

This clonotype occurred many times. The chain combines TRBV5-1 with TRBJ2-1; 10 nucleotides agree with TRBD2. CDR3 length: 16 amino acids. Germline-derived CDR1 and CDR2 are SGHRS and YFSETQ. V shed 4 bases, J shed 4 bases, and the junction held 8 bases outside the gene matches. In DNA form, the CDR3 reads TGCGCCAGCAGCGTCCCGGGACTAGCGATGTACAATGAGCAGTTCTTC. The encoded protein is CASSVPGLAMYNEQFF.

This clonotype was seen ten or more times. The J gene is TRBJ1-1, the V gene TRBV29-1; possible D gene TRBD1, 5 bases. Germline values: CDR1 SQVTM, CDR2 ANQGSEA. Trimming removed 6 bases from V and 6 bases from J, with 17 bases in between. CDR3 length: 13 residues. The CDR3 spells CSVGRRGEAEAFF. The CDR3 region has the DNA TGCAGCGTGGGCCGGAGGGGAGAGGCTGAAGCTTTCTTT.

The chain recombines TRBV28 with TRBJ2-1; 9 nucleotides agree with TRBD2. This CDR3 has 18 amino acids. Per germline, CDR1 MDHEN and CDR2 SYDVKM. J gave up 6 bases and V 10 bases, and 22 bases lay outside the gene matches. The DNA for the CDR3 is TGTGCCATGGGCCCTCGGCCGGTATCTAGCGGGATATTCAATGAGCAGTTCTTC. This translates into CAMGPRPVSSGIFNEQFF.

The rearrangement joins TRBV7-2 to TRBJ2-7, with D perhaps TRBD1 or TRBD2 (5 bases each). The V end was cut by 3 bases, the J end by 3 bases, with 18 bases between. Germline CDR1 is SGHTA and CDR2 is FQGNSA. The CDR3 is 16 residues long. CDR3 protein: CASSFDPGRKDYEQYF. In nucleotides, the CDR3 is TGTGCCAGCAGCTTCGATCCGGGACGGAAAGACTACGAGCAGTACTTC.

The J gene is TRBJ2-5, the V gene TRBV20-1; D is uncertain. V dropped 0 bases and J dropped 5 bases, with 13 bases sitting between them. Germline CDR1 is DFQATT and CDR2 is SNEGSKA (reference sequence). The CDR3 runs to 14 residues. The CDR3 nucleotides read TGCAGTGCTAGAGATCTTGAAGGGATCGAGACCCAGTACTTC. Translation: CSARDLEGIETQYF.

The chain employs TRBV19 and TRBJ2-7; no firm D call. The V gene's germline CDR1 is LNHDA and CDR2 SQIVND (reference sequence). The CDR3 consists of 15 residues. V lost 5 bases and J 4 bases, leaving 18 bases between the germline ends. As DNA, the CDR3 is TGTGCCAGTAGTCCCAACCCTGCCCGCCTTTACGAGCAGTACTTC. It specifies CASSPNPARLYEQYF.

This clonotype was detected a few times. The J gene is TRBJ2-1, the V gene TRBV20-1, with D maybe TRBD2 (6 bases). This CDR3 spans 12 amino acids. Germline V CDR1 and CDR2: DFQATT, SNEGSKA (reference sequence). Between the trimmed V and J ends, which lost 1 base and 8 bases, there was a span of 9 bases. Here the CDR3 reads CSARVGGDEQFF. The DNA of the CDR3 is TGCAGTGCTAGAGTAGGCGGGGATGAGCAGTTCTTC.

The chain is built from TRBV5-1 and TRBJ2-7; 8 bases fit TRBD1. Looked up from germline, CDR1 is SGHRS and CDR2 is YFSETQ. This CDR3 has 15 residues. Trimming removed 1 base from V and 4 bases from J; junction bases left unmatched: 7. CDR3 bases: TGCGCCAGCAGCTTGTATGCGGACAGGGATTACGAGCAGTACTTC. It encodes CASSLYADRDYEQYF.